Detailed here is one TCR beta chain. The trim removed 2 bases at V and 6 bases at J, leaving 7 bases unmatched. CDR3 length: 15 residues. Germline values: CDR1 DFQATT, CDR2 SNEGSKA (reference sequence). The data stem from a study of response to subunit inactivated influenza vaccine. Using its own MiXCR run on the RT-PCR reads, TCRdb lists one record per CDR3 protein. This repertoire shows about 780,000 distinct CDR3 sequences, about 18% found once; its top ten account for roughly 11%. Sequences were derived from PBMCs from blood, sampled 4 to 6 days after vaccination. The TCR originated in a man aged 50-59 years who received an inactivated influenza vaccine. The V call is TRBV20-1, the J call TRBJ2-3, with 11 bases aligning to TRBD2. The CDR3, as DNA: TGCAGTGCTAGAAAGACTAGCGGGGTCGCTGATACGCAGTATTTT. This codes for CSARKTSGVADTQYF.